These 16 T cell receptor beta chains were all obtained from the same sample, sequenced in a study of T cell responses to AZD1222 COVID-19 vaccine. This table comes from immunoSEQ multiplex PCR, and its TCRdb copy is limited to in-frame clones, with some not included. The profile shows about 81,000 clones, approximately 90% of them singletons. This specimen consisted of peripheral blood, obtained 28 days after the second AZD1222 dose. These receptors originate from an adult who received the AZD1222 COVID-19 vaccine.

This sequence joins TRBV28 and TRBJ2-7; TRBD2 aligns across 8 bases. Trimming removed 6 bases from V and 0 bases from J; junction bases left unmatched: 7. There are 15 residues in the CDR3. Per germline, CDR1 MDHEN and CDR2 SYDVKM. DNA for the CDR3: TGTGCCAGCAGCCCCCCGGGAGGGGGCTCCTACGAGCAGTACTTC. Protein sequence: CASSPPGGGSYEQYF. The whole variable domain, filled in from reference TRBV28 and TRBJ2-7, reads DVKVTQSSRYLVKRTGEKVFLECVQDMDHENMFWYRQDPGLGLRLIYFSYDVKMKEKGDIPEGYSVSREKKERFSLILESASTNQTSMYLCASSPPGGGSYEQYFGPGTRLTVT.

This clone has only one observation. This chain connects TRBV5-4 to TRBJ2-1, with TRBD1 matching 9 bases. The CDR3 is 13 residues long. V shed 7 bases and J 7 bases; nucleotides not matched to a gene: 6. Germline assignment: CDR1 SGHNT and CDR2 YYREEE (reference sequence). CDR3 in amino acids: CASARDRENEQFF. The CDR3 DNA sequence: TGTGCCAGCGCTAGGGACAGGGAAAATGAGCAGTTCTTC.

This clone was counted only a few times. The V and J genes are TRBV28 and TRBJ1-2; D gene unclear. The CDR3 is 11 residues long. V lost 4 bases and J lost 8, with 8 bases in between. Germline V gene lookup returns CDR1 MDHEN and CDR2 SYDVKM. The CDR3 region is CASSSVEGYTF. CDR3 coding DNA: TGTGCCAGCAGTTCAGTAGAGGGCTACACCTTC.

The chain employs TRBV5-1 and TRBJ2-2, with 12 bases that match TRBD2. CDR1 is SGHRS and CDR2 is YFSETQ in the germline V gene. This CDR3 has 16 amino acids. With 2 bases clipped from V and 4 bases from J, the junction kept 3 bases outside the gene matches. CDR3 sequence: CASSFGLAGITGELFF. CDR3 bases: TGCGCCAGCAGCTTCGGACTAGCGGGAATCACCGGGGAGCTGTTTTTT.

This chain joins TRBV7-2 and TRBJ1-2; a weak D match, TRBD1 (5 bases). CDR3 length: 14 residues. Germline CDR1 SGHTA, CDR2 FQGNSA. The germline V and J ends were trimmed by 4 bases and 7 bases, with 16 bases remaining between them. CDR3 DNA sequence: TGTGCCAGCAGCTATGGGACGGGACGGAGTGGCTACACCTTC. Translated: CASSYGTGRSGYTF. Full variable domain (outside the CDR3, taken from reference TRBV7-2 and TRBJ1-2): GAGVSQSPSNKVTEKGKDVELRCDPISGHTALYWYRQSLGQGLEFLIYFQGNSAPDKSGLPSDRFSAERTGGSVSTLTIQRTQQEDSAVYLCASSYGTGRSGYTFGSGTRLTVV.

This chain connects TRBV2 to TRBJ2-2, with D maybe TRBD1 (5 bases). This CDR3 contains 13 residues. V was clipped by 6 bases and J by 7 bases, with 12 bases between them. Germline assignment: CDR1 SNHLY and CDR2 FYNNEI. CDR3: CASSERQIGELFF. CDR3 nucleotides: TGTGCCAGCAGCGAACGACAGATCGGGGAGCTGTTTTTT.

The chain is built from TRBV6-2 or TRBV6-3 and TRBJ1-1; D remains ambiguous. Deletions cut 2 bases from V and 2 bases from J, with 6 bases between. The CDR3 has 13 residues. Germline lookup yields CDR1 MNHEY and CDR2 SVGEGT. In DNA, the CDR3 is TGTGCCAGCAGTTACCCGCCCAACACTGAAGCTTTCTTT. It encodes CASSYPPNTEAFF.

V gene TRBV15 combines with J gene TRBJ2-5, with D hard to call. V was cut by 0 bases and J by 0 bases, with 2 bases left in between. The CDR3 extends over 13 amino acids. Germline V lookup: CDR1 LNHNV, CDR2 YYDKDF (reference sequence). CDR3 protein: CATSREYQETQYF. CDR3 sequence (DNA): TGTGCCACCAGCAGAGAGTACCAAGAGACCCAGTACTTC.

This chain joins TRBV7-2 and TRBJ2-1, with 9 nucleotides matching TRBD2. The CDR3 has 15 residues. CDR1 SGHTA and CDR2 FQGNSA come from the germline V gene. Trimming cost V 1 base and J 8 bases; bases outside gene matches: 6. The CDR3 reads CASSLGGGREYEQFF. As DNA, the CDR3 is TGTGCCAGCAGCTTAGGGGGCGGGAGGGAATATGAGCAGTTCTTC.

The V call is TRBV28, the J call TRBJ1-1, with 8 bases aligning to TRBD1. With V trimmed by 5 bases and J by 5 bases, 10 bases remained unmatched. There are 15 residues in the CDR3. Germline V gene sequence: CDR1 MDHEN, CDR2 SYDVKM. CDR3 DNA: TGTGCCAGCAGTCCCCGGGGACAGGTAGGGACTGAAGCTTTCTTT. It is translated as CASSPRGQVGTEAFF.

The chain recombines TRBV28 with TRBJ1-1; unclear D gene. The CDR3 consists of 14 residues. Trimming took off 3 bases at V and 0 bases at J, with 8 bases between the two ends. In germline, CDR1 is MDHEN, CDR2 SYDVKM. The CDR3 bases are TGTGCCAGCAGTTTGTTTGTCATGAACACTGAAGCTTTCTTT. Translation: CASSLFVMNTEAFF.

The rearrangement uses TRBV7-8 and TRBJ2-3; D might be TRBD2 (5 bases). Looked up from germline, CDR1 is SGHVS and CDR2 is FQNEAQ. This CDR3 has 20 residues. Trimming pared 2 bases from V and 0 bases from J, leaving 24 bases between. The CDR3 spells CASSLSGGFGVEASTDTQYF. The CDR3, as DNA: TGTGCCAGCAGCTTATCGGGCGGGTTTGGTGTTGAAGCTAGCACAGATACGCAGTATTTT.

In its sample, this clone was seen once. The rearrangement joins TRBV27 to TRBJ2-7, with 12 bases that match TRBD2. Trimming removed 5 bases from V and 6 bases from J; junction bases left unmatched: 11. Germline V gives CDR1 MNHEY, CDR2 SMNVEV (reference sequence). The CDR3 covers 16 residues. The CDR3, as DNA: TGTGCCAGCAGTGATCATACGACTAGCGGGAGAATCGAGCAGTACTTC. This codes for CASSDHTTSGRIEQYF.

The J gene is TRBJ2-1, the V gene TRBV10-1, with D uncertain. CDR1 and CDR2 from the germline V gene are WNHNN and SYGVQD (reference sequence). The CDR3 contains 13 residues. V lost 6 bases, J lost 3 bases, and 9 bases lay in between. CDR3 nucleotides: TGCGCCAGCAGCCCGGACGGCTACAATGAGCAGTTCTTC. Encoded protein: CASSPDGYNEQFF.

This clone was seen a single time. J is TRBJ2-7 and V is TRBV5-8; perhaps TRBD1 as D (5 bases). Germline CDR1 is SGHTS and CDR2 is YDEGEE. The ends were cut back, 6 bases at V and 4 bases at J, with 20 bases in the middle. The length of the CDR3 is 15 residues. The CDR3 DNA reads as TGTGCCAGCACCCCGTTGGTAGGGGTGGGTTACGAGCAGTACTTC. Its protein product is CASTPLVGVGYEQYF.

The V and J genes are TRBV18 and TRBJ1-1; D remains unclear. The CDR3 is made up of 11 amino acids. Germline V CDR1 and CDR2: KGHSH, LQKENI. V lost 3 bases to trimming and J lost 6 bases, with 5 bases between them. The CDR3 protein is CASSPKSEAFF. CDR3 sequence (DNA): TGTGCCAGCTCACCGAAGTCTGAAGCTTTCTTT.